This T cell receptor beta chain was observed in a study of cytomegalovirus exposure and HLA in healthy donors. Germline V lookup: CDR1 SGHRS, CDR2 YFSETQ. The CDR3 extends over 13 amino acids. Trimming removed 4 bases at V and 4 bases at J, with 9 bases between. Overall study results and limits: In a later analysis, a genetic analysis reported fewer productive-TCR N-insertions in an Asian-associated ancestry cluster than the cohort average.

As regards this clone: Its antigen is currently unknown.

The PCR ran on 60 Vbeta and 13 Jbeta primers. Clones were sequenced by immunoSEQ multiplex PCR, and TCRdb holds only the in-frame ones, with some missing. The data contain around 150,000 clones, 76% of them seen just once; the ten biggest clones take up around 1.9%. Input material: PBMCs. This clonotype was obtained from a man aged 35-49 years in good health and CMV-seronegative. The chain links TRBV5-1 to TRBJ1-3; maybe TRBD1 (5 bases). CDR3 DNA sequence: TGCGCCAGCAGCCCAGGGTTGGGAAACACCATATATTTT. It is translated as CASSPGLGNTIYF.